One sample yielded the 28 T cell receptor beta chains listed below, sequenced in a study of T cell responses to AZD1222 COVID-19 vaccine. Using immunoSEQ multiplex PCR, the repertoire was profiled, and TCRdb retains in-frame clones only, with some absent. This table holds under 95,000 clones, approximately 83% found once. This material consisted of peripheral blood, taken on day 0 of AZD1222 vaccination. These receptors were collected from an adult in good health.

This chain uses TRBV19 with TRBJ1-5; weak D call: TRBD1 (5 bases). The ends were cut back, 6 bases at V and 7 bases at J, with 16 bases in the middle. This CDR3 contains 14 residues. CDR1 LNHDA and CDR2 SQIVND come from the germline V gene (reference sequence). In DNA, the CDR3 is TGTGCCAGTAGGATGGGACCGCCGGGGCAGCCCCAGCATTTT. It translates to CASRMGPPGQPQHF.

The chain couples TRBV7-2 to TRBJ2-1; TRBD2 aligns across 8 bases. The CDR3 loop spans 14 amino acids. Germline V lookup: CDR1 SGHTA, CDR2 FQGNSA. V shed 4 bases, J shed 7 bases, and the junction held 6 bases outside the gene matches. In DNA form, the CDR3 reads TGTGCCAGCAGCTGGGGGACTAGGTTGAATGAGCAGTTCTTC. Protein product: CASSWGTRLNEQFF.

In this sample, this clone turned up a few times. The chain has TRBV11-2 and TRBJ1-6; D is possibly TRBD1 (5 bases). The CDR3 spans 13 residues. Germline V gene data show CDR1 as SGHAT and CDR2 as FQNNGV. V was shortened by 5 bases and J by 10 bases, with 12 bases between the two germline ends. This CDR3 reads CASSKRDPSPLHF. DNA for the CDR3: TGTGCCAGCAGCAAAAGGGACCCCTCACCCCTCCACTTT.

V is TRBV24-1 and J is TRBJ2-1; D is undetermined. CDR1 is KGHDR, CDR2 SFDVKD, per germline. The CDR3 sequence is 14 residues long. Trimming left V 5 bases short and J 4 bases short, with 11 bases between. The CDR3 loop is CATSGPQTYNEQFF. CDR3 DNA sequence: TGTGCCACCAGTGGACCTCAAACGTACAATGAGCAGTTCTTC.

This clone was counted once. The V call is TRBV14, the J call TRBJ1-2; no firm D call. V lost 4 bases, J lost 4 bases, and 10 bases lay in between. CDR1 is SGHDN, CDR2 FVKESK, per germline. The CDR3 contains 13 residues. This chain's CDR3 is CASSLAASYGYTF. The CDR3, as DNA: TGTGCCAGCAGCCTGGCGGCCTCCTATGGCTACACCTTC.

Comments on this clone: The same CDR3 is also encoded by other DNA sequences in this sample. V gene TRBV2 combines with J gene TRBJ2-5, with D hard to call. Looked up from germline, CDR1 is SNHLY and CDR2 is FYNNEI. V was cut by 6 bases and J by 5 bases, with 7 bases left in between. The CDR3 covers 11 residues. The CDR3 here is CASSPRETQYF. In nucleotides, the CDR3 is TGTGCCAGCAGCCCGCGGGAGACCCAGTACTTC.

This rearrangement joins TRBV27 to TRBJ2-2, with a tentative D call TRBD2 (6 bases). This CDR3 has 15 amino acids. V was pared by 2 bases and J by 4 bases, with 11 bases between. Germline CDR1 is MNHEY and CDR2 is SMNVEV (reference sequence). CDR3 loop: CASSLERARTGELFF. The CDR3 DNA sequence: TGTGCCAGCAGTTTAGAGCGGGCCCGCACCGGGGAGCTGTTTTTT.

The chain has TRBV5-5 and TRBJ1-6; no clear D gene. CDR3 length: 17 residues. Germline V gene lookup returns CDR1 SGHKS and CDR2 YYEKEE (reference sequence). The V end lost 5 bases, the J end lost 1 base, and 16 bases lay between the germline ends. The CDR3 loop reads CASSLQDPGSYNSPLHF. The CDR3 DNA follows: TGTGCCAGCAGTCTACAAGACCCGGGGTCCTATAATTCACCCCTCCACTTT.

This chain uses TRBV9 with TRBJ2-2; no reliable D call. V was trimmed by 2 bases and J by 4 bases, leaving 6 bases between them. The CDR3 has 13 residues. In germline, CDR1 is SGDLS, CDR2 YYNGEE. The CDR3 nucleotides read TGTGCCAGCAGCGTTAGACTCACCGGGGAGCTGTTTTTT. This translates into CASSVRLTGELFF.

The chain employs TRBV3-1 (or the pseudogene TRBV3-2) and TRBJ2-7, with TRBD2 matching 8 bases. CDR1 and CDR2 from the germline V gene are LGHDT and YNNKEL (reference sequence). The V segment lost 4 bases and the J segment 3 bases; nucleotides outside the gene matches: 8. The CDR3 is made up of 15 amino acids. As DNA, the CDR3 is TGTGCCAGCAGCCCCGGGGTAGCGGGGAACTACGAGCAGTACTTC. This sequence encodes CASSPGVAGNYEQYF.

V is TRBV7-8 and J is TRBJ1-2; 7 nucleotides line up with TRBD1. V trimming: 3 bases; J trimming: 4 bases; junction bases outside the gene matches: 2. The CDR3 has 13 amino acids. Looked up from germline, CDR1 is SGHVS and CDR2 is FQNEAQ. The CDR3 protein is CASSFDRVYGYTF. The CDR3 DNA reads TGTGCCAGCAGCTTTGACAGGGTCTATGGCTACACCTTC. The variable domain in full, with the rest retrieved from reference TRBV7-8 and TRBJ1-2, is GAGVSQSPRYKVAKRGQDVALRCDPISGHVSLFWYQQALGQGPEFLTYFQNEAQLDKSGLPSDRFFAERPEGSVSTLKIQRTQQEDSAVYLCASSFDRVYGYTFGSGTRLTVV.

V and J are TRBV28 and TRBJ2-1; 12 nucleotides align to TRBD2. V shed 4 bases and J 10 bases; nucleotides not matched to a gene: 8. Germline loops: CDR1 MDHEN, CDR2 SYDVKM. CDR3 length: 15 residues. The CDR3 bases are TGTGCCAGCAGTTCCACCCCTAGCGGGAGGGTAGAGCAGTTCTTC. Translating gives CASSSTPSGRVEQFF.

The chain joins TRBV3-1 (or the pseudogene TRBV3-2) to TRBJ2-1; D not resolved. CDR3 length: 16 amino acids. Germline V gene sequence: CDR1 LGHDT, CDR2 YNNKEL (reference sequence). V lost 2 bases and J 0 bases, leaving 11 bases between the germline ends. CDR3 coding DNA: TGTGCCAGCAGCCAATTAGGCTCGAGCTCCTACAATGAGCAGTTCTTC. The encoded protein is CASSQLGSSSYNEQFF.

Judged by abundance, this clone is medium-sized (0.01 to 0.1%). The rearrangement uses TRBV4-2 and TRBJ2-7; either TRBD1 or TRBD2 may supply D (5 bases each). CDR1 and CDR2 from the germline V gene are LGHNA and YNFKEQ. CDR3 length equals 19 residues. V shed 3 bases and J shed 4 bases, with 28 bases lying between them. CDR3 region: CASSHLNNAQEGRGYEQYF. CDR3 DNA sequence: TGTGCCAGCAGCCATCTAAACAACGCTCAAGAGGGGAGAGGGTACGAGCAGTACTTC.

The CDR3 protein is CASSSTAAYEQYF. The CDR3 DNA follows: TGTGCCAGCAGCTCGACAGCAGCCTACGAGCAGTACTTC. The chain joins TRBV3-1 (or the pseudogene TRBV3-2) to TRBJ2-7; D possibly corresponds to TRBD1 (5 bases). From germline, CDR1 is LGHDT and CDR2 YNNKEL (reference sequence). Trimming removed 5 bases at V and 2 bases at J, with 10 bases between. This CDR3 is built from 13 residues.

This chain links TRBV5-1 with TRBJ1-2, with a possible D match to TRBD1 (5 bases). From germline, CDR1 is SGHRS and CDR2 YFSETQ. The CDR3 has 13 amino acids. Deletions cut 0 bases from V and 4 bases from J, with 7 bases between. This chain's CDR3 is CASSLETAYGYTF. CDR3 DNA: TGCGCCAGCAGCTTGGAGACAGCCTATGGCTACACCTTC.

The rearrangement uses TRBV7-8 and TRBJ1-2; 9 positions agree with TRBD1. Trimming at V came to 5 bases and at J to 2 bases, leaving 9 bases not matched to a gene. Germline CDR1 SGHVS, CDR2 FQNEAQ. This CDR3 has 16 amino acids. CDR3 loop: CASSKYRGRGNYGYTF. As DNA, the CDR3 is TGTGCCAGCAGCAAATACAGGGGGCGGGGGAACTATGGCTACACCTTC.

V is TRBV15 and J is TRBJ2-1, with 8 bases identical to TRBD2. V shed 0 bases, J shed 6 bases, and the junction held 13 bases outside the gene matches. The germline V gene encodes CDR1 LNHNV and CDR2 YYDKDF (reference sequence). The CDR3 is made up of 18 amino acids. The CDR3 spells CATSREGSSGVGTNEQFF. The CDR3 bases are TGTGCCACCAGCAGAGAAGGGAGTAGCGGGGTGGGGACCAATGAGCAGTTCTTC. Full variable domain (rest looked up from reference TRBV15 and TRBJ2-1): DAMVIQNPRYQVTQFGKPVTLSCSQTLNHNVMYWYQQKSSQAPKLLFHYYDKDFNNEADTPDNFQSRRPNTSFCFLDIRSPGLGDTAMYLCATSREGSSGVGTNEQFFGPGTRLTVL.

The V gene is TRBV24-1, the J gene TRBJ2-2; tentatively, D is TRBD1 (5 bases). The germline V gene has CDR1 KGHDR and CDR2 SFDVKD. CDR3 length: 16 residues. The V end was cut by 5 bases, the J end by 1 base, with 13 bases between. CDR3 region: CATSGGPDMNTGELFF. The CDR3 region has the DNA TGTGCCACCAGTGGGGGCCCTGACATGAACACCGGGGAGCTGTTTTTT.

The rearrangement uses TRBV19 and TRBJ2-2; 8 bases are a match to TRBD1. The CDR3 length is 14 residues. J was trimmed by 4 bases and V by 9 bases; bases with no gene match: 7. Germline loops: CDR1 LNHDA, CDR2 SQIVND (reference sequence). For the CDR3, the DNA is TGTGCCAGCCGAGACAGGGGAAGCACCGGGGAGCTGTTTTTT. It yields the protein CASRDRGSTGELFF.

The chain has TRBV25-1 and TRBJ2-5, with D unclear. The V and J ends lost 6 bases and 5 bases respectively, with 4 bases between them. Per germline, CDR1 MGHDK and CDR2 SYGVNS. The CDR3 spans 10 residues. The chain's CDR3 is CASRKETQYF. The DNA for the CDR3 is TGTGCCAGCAGGAAGGAGACCCAGTACTTC.

Points on this clone: Germline is not matched at one junction end, which may reflect a read error. This chain connects TRBV7-9 to TRBJ2-2; weak D call: TRBD1 (5 bases). In germline, CDR1 is SEHNR, CDR2 FQNEAQ (reference sequence). The CDR3 loop spans 15 amino acids. The CDR3 sequence is CASSLPTAKTGELFF. The CDR3 DNA follows: TGTGCCAGCAGCTTACCGACAGCGAAGACCGGGGAGCTGTTTTTT.

A single count supports this clone. The V gene is TRBV7-3, the J gene TRBJ2-1; possible D gene TRBD2, 6 bases. Germline-derived CDR1 and CDR2 are SGHTA and FQGTGA. Trimming took 1 base from V and 15 from J, leaving 16 bases between them. The CDR3 length is 13 residues. The CDR3 region is CASSLSVRDRPFF. CDR3 DNA sequence: TGTGCCAGCAGCTTAAGCGTGCGGGATCGTCCGTTCTTC.

The chain recombines TRBV5-6 with TRBJ2-7; possible D gene TRBD2, 5 bases. Per the germline V gene, CDR1 is SGHDT and CDR2 is YYEEEE. Trimming removed 4 bases at V and 5 bases at J, with 16 bases between. This CDR3 contains 14 residues. The CDR3 nucleotides read TGTGCCAGCAGCCCGGCGGGTAGTGGTAACGAGCAGTACTTC. Protein sequence: CASSPAGSGNEQYF.

This clone was seen just once. The chain joins TRBV3-1 (or the pseudogene TRBV3-2) to TRBJ1-3, with unresolved D. Germline V gene sequence: CDR1 LGHDT, CDR2 YNNKEL (reference sequence). This CDR3 has 15 amino acids. V was clipped by 4 bases and J by 0 bases, with 10 bases between them. The CDR3 region has the DNA TGTGCCAGCAGCCCTGGGAGGAACTCTGGAAACACCATATATTTT. This encodes CASSPGRNSGNTIYF.

The J gene is TRBJ1-2, the V gene TRBV7-8; 10 positions agree with TRBD1. After removal of 4 bases from V and 8 bases from J, the junction contained 10 bases not matched to a gene. CDR1 is SGHVS and CDR2 is FQNEAQ in the germline V gene. The length of the CDR3 is 15 residues. CDR3 protein: CASSSERTGGRGYTF. DNA of the CDR3: TGTGCCAGCAGCTCAGAACGGACAGGGGGTCGGGGCTACACCTTC.

The V call is TRBV9, the J call TRBJ2-7; D possibly corresponds to TRBD2 (5 bases). Trimming took off 0 bases at V and 1 base at J, with 11 bases between the two ends. This CDR3 has 15 residues. Germline lookup yields CDR1 SGDLS and CDR2 YYNGEE. In DNA form, the CDR3 reads TGTGCCAGCAGCGTAGGGCAGTTAGCGTCCTACGAGCAGTACTTC. It codes for CASSVGQLASYEQYF. Full variable domain (outside the CDR3, taken from reference TRBV9 and TRBJ2-7): DSGVTQTPKHLITATGQRVTLRCSPRSGDLSVYWYQQSLDQGLQFLIQYYNGEERAKGNILERFSAQQFPDLHSELNLSSLELGDSALYFCASSVGQLASYEQYFGPGTRLTVT.

The chain has TRBV29-1 and TRBJ2-3; 8 bases are shared with TRBD2. The trim removed 7 bases at V and 4 bases at J, leaving 10 bases unmatched. In germline, CDR1 is SQVTM, CDR2 ANQGSEA. This CDR3 comprises 14 residues. CDR3 sequence (DNA): TGCAGCGCCCAAGCGGGAGAGGGTTCAGATACGCAGTATTTT. Amino acids: CSAQAGEGSDTQYF.